This entry concerns a single T cell receptor beta chain. The method was immunoSEQ multiplex PCR; TCRdb's version includes in-frame clones alone and lacks a portion of them. This table has 20,000 to 25,000 clones, 70% to 90% appearing once. This CDR3 has 15 amino acids. Germline lookup yields CDR1 SGHDT and CDR2 YYEEEE. V shed 0 bases and J 4 bases; nucleotides not matched to a gene: 3. The data derive from a study of OX40 agonist ivuxolimab in advanced cancers. Study information: Patients were dosed with the agonistic anti-OX40 (CD134) antibody ivuxolimab. Ivuxolimab was administered intravenously to patients at 0.01 to 10 mg/kg every 2 weeks.

The gene calls are TRBV5-6 and TRBJ1-5; 8 nucleotides align to TRBD1. Sample: CD4+ or CD8+ T cells sorted from blood, taken in a trial of the OX40 agonist ivuxolimab. This receptor was taken from an adult with an advanced solid tumor such as melanoma, head and neck, liver or kidney cancer. The CDR3 is CASSLARGLNQPQHF. In nucleotides, the CDR3 is TGTGCCAGCAGCTTGGCCAGGGGGCTAAATCAGCCCCAGCATTTT.